This TCR beta chain was sequenced in a study of CD8 T cells in ankylosing spondylitis. Study results and caveats: Researchers reportedly found disease-linked clones significantly enriched in matched ankylosing spondylitis synovial fluid. There was a TCR beta motif, made of several highly homologous variants, that appeared characteristic of ankylosing spondylitis blood.

By quantitative 5'-RACE with molecular barcodes, the TCR beta libraries were made. TCRdb analysed the 5' RACE reads with MiXCR anew, one entry per CDR3 protein. The table includes roughly 700,000 distinct CDR3 sequences, roughly 19% detected once. The V and J ends lost 6 bases and 2 bases respectively, with 15 bases between them. The CDR3 extends over 15 amino acids. Germline values: CDR1 MNHNS, CDR2 SASEGT. A note on this clonotype: Its antigen is undetermined.

Specimen: blood, either unsorted or a sorted T cell fraction (not recorded which). The gene calls are TRBV6-1 and TRBJ2-3, with D possibly matching TRBD2 (6 bases). The sequence came from a male donor with ankylosing spondylitis. The DNA of the CDR3 is TGTGCCAGCAGCCCCAGAGGCGGGGCCACAGATACGCAGTATTTT. It specifies CASSPRGGATDTQYF.